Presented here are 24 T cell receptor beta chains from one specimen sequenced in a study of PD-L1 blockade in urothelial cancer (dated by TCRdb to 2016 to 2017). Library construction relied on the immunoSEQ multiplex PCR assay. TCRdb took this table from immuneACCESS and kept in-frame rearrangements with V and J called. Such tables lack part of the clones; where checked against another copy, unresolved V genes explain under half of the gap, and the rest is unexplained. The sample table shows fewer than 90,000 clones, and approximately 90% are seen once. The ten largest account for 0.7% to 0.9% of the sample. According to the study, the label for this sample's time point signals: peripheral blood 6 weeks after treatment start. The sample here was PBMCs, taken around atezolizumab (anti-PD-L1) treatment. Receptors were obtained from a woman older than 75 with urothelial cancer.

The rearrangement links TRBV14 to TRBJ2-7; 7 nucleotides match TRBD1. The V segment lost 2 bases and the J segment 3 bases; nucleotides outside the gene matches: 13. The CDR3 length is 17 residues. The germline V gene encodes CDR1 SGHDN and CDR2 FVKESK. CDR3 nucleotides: TGTGCCAGCAGCCAACCAAGACAGGGCCTTAGGGGCTACGAGCAGTACTTC. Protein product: CASSQPRQGLRGYEQYF.

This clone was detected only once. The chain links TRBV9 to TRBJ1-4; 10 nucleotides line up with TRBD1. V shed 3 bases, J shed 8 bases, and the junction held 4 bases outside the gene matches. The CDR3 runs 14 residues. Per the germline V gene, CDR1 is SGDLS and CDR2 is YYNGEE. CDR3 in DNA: TGTGCCAGCAGCGGAGGGACAGGGGAGGAAAAACTGTTTTTT. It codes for CASSGGTGEEKLFF.

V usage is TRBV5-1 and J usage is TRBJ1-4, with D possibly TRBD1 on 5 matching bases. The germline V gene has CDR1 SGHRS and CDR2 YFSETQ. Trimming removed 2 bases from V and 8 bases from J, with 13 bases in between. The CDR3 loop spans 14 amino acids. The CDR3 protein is CASSFRPEGEKLFF. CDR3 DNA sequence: TGCGCCAGCAGCTTCCGACCGGAGGGGGAAAAACTGTTTTTT.

CDR3 nucleotide sequence: TGCGCCAGCAGCTTGAGACAGCGGGAGTTTGGAAATGAGCAGTTCTTC. Its protein is CASSLRQREFGNEQFF. The gene calls are TRBV5-1 and TRBJ2-1; TRBD2 aligns across 8 bases. CDR1 SGHRS and CDR2 YFSETQ come from the germline V gene. The CDR3 consists of 16 residues. Losses at the gene ends were 1 base for V and 7 bases for J; bases not matched to a gene: 10.

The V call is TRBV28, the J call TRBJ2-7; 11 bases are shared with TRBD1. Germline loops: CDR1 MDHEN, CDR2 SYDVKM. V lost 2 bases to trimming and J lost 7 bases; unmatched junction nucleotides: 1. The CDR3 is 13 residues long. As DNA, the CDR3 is TGTGCCAGCAGTTTAGGGACAGGGGGGGAGCAGTACTTC. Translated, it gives CASSLGTGGEQYF.

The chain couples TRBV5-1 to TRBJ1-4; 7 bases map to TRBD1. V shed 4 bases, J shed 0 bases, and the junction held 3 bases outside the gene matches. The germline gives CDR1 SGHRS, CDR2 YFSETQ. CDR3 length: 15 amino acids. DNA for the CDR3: TGCGCCAGCAGCCTGACAGGGACAACTAATGAAAAACTGTTTTTT. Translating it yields CASSLTGTTNEKLFF.

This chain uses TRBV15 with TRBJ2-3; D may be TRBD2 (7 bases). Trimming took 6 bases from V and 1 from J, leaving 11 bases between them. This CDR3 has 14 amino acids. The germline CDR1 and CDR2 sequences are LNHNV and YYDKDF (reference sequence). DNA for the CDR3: TGTGCCACCAGATCGGGGGGCGGCACAGATACGCAGTATTTT. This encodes CATRSGGGTDTQYF.

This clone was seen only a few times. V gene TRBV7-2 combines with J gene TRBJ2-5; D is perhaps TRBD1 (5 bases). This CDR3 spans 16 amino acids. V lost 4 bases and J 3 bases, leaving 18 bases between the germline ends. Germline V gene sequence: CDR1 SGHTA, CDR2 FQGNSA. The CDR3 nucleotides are TGTGCCAGCAGCTCTAGACGACAGACCCTAAAAGAGACCCAGTACTTC. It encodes CASSSRRQTLKETQYF.

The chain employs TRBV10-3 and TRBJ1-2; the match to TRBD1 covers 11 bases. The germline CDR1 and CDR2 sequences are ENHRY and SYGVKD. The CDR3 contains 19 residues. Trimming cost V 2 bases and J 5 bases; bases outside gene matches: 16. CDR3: CAISETNDPGQGAGYGYTF. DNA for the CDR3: TGTGCCATCAGTGAGACTAACGATCCAGGACAGGGGGCAGGGTATGGCTACACCTTC.

CDR3 nucleotide sequence: TGTGCCACATCACGCGGCGGGAGGGCCGTAATCGAGCAGTACTTC. This gives the protein CATSRGGRAVIEQYF. The chain employs TRBV28 and TRBJ2-7, with TRBD2 matching over 9 bases. The ends lost 10 bases at V and 6 bases at J; junction bases unmatched: 16. In germline, CDR1 is MDHEN, CDR2 SYDVKM. This CDR3 is built from 15 residues.

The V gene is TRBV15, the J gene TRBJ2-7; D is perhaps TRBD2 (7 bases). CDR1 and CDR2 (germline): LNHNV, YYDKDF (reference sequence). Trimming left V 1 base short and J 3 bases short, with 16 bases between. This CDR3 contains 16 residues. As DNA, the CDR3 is TGTGCCACCAGCAGAGGTGGCGGGGGCCGGCACTACGAGCAGTACTTC. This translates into CATSRGGGGRHYEQYF.

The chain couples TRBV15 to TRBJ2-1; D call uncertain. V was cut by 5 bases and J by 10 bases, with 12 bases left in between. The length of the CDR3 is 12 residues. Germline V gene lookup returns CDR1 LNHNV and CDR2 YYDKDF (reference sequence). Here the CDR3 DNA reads TGTGCCACCAGCCTCCGAGCGAGGGAGCAGTTCTTC. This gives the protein CATSLRAREQFF.

The CDR3 bases are TGTGCCAGCAGCGACCGGACAGTGCCAAGTGGCTACACCTTC. Its translation: CASSDRTVPSGYTF. The V call is TRBV7-6, the J call TRBJ1-2; TRBD1 is a possible D gene (6 bases). Germline CDR1 SGHVS, CDR2 FNYEAQ. V shed 5 bases and J shed 7 bases, with 17 bases lying between them. The CDR3 sequence is 14 residues long.

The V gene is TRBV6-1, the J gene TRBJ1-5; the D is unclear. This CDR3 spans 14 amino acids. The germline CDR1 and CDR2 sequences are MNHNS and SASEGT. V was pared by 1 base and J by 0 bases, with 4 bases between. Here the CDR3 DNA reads TGTGCCAGCAGTGAAGTGAGTAGCAATCAGCCCCAGCATTTT. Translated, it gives CASSEVSSNQPQHF.

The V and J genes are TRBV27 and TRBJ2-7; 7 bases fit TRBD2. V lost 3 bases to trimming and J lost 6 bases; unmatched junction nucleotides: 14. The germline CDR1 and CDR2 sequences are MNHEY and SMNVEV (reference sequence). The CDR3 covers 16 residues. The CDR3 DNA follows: TGTGCCAGCAGTTTTACCCGGTTTGGACTAGTCTCCGAGCAGTACTTC. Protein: CASSFTRFGLVSEQYF.

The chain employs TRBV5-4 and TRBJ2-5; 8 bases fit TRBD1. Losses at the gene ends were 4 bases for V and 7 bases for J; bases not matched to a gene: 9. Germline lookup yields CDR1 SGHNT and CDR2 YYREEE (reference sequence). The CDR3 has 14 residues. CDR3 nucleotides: TGTGCCAGCAGCGGATCGACAGGGGAGATGACCCAGTACTTC. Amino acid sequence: CASSGSTGEMTQYF.

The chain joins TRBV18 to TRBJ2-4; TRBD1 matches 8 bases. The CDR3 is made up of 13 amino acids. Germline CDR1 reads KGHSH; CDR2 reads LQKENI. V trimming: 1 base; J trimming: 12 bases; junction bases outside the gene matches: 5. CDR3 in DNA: TGTGCCAGCTCACCACTTGGGACAGGTCCTCAGTACTTC. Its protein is CASSPLGTGPQYF.

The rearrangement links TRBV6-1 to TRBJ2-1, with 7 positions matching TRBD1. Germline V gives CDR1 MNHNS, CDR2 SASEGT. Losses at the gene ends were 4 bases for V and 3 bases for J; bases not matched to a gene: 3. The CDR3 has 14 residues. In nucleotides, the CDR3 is TGTGCCAGCAGTGCTTCAGGGGGCTACAATGAGCAGTTCTTC. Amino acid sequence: CASSASGGYNEQFF.

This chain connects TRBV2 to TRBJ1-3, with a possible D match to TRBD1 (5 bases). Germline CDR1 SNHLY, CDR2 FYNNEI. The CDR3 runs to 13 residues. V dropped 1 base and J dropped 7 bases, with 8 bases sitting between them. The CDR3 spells CASSEGPGNTIYF. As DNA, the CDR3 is TGTGCCAGCAGTGAAGGGCCAGGGAACACCATATATTTT.

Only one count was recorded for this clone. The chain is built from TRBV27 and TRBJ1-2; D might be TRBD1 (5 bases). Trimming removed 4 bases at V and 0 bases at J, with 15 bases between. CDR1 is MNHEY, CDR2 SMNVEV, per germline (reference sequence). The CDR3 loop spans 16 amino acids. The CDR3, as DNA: TGTGCCAGCAGTTCGCGCCAGGGATCTGCTAACTATGGCTACACCTTC. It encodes CASSSRQGSANYGYTF.

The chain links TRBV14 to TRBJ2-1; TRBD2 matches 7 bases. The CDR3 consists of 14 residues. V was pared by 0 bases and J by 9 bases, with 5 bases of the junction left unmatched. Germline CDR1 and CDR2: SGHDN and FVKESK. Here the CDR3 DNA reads TGTGCCAGCAGCCAAGATGTCGGGGGGAGTGAGCAGTTCTTC. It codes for CASSQDVGGSEQFF.

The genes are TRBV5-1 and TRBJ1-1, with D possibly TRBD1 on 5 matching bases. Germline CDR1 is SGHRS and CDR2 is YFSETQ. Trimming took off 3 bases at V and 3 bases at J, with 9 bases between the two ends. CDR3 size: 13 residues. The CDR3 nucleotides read TGCGCCAGCAGCTGGGGGGGGGACACTGAAGCTTTCTTT. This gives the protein CASSWGGDTEAFF.

The CDR3 coding sequence is TGTGCCAGCAGTGCCCGGGACAGGAACACTGAAGCTTTCTTT. Protein product: CASSARDRNTEAFF. The genes are TRBV9 and TRBJ1-1; TRBD1 aligns across 7 bases. CDR3 length equals 14 residues. Per the germline V gene, CDR1 is SGDLS and CDR2 is YYNGEE. Trimming took 5 bases from V and 1 from J; bases not matched to a gene: 5.

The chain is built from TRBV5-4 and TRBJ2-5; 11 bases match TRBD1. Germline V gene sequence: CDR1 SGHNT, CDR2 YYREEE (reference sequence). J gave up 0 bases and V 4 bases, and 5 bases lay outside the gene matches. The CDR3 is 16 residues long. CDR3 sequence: CASSTGQGAYQETQYF. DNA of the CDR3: TGTGCCAGCAGCACCGGACAGGGGGCGTACCAAGAGACCCAGTACTTC.